Included here is one T cell receptor (beta chain) sequence, with context. The sample belongs to a study of T-cell reconstitution after alpha-beta-depleted transplantation in children. As it was prepared, the TCRbeta library received unique molecular identifiers. TCRdb passed the PCR reads through MiXCR, listing each CDR3 protein once. The sample has almost 400,000 distinct CDR3 sequences; around 21% are singletons. This CDR3 has 14 residues. V gave up 1 base and J gave up 3 bases, with 12 bases separating them. In germline, CDR1 is DFQATT, CDR2 SNEGSKA (reference sequence). J is TRBJ1-1 and V is TRBV20-1; D remains ambiguous. The sequence came from a human donor who donated a stem cell graft to a child with acute myeloid leukemia. Specimen: PBMCs from the stem cell graft donor, collected from the stem cell graft. The chain's CDR3 is CSARGRAQDTEAFF. The CDR3 region has the DNA TGCAGTGCTAGAGGAAGGGCGCAGGACACTGAAGCTTTCTTT.